These T cell receptor beta chains were read from a single sample in a study of blood T cell repertoires in COVID-19. Repertoires were generated with immunoSEQ multiplex PCR, while TCRdb's copy carries only in-frame clones and drops some. The table records roughly 10,000 clones, around 90% of them present only once. Sequenced: peripheral blood. Source of these receptors: a man aged 25-40 years with active or convalescent COVID-19. CDR3s include the opening cysteine and the closing phenylalanine or tryptophan. Each record gives: J gene, clone size, D gene, V gene, CDR3 protein, CDR3 DNA. A D gene is named only where the DNA matches it firmly. Only some rows state a clone size, as once, few, many or a class for expanded clones.

TRBJ1-1,-,-,TRBV9,CASSVVGAPGTEAFF,TGTGCCAGCAGCGTAGTAGGGGCCCCCGGCACTGAAGCTTTCTTT
TRBJ2-7,-,-,TRBV6-5,CASMRDPAGEQYF,TGTGCCAGCATGCGGGACCCGGCTGGGGAGCAGTACTTC
TRBJ1-2,-,TRBD1,TRBV19,CASSLDRGLGGYTF,TGTGCCAGTAGTTTGGACAGGGGGCTAGGTGGCTACACCTTC
TRBJ2-5,-,TRBD2,TRBV7-9,CASSLWGLLAGGKETQYF,TGTGCCAGCAGCCTATGGGGCCTACTAGCGGGGGGAAAAGAGACCCAGTACTTC
TRBJ1-2,once,-,TRBV6-5,CASSWTANYGYTF,TGTGCCAGCAGTTGGACAGCGAACTATGGCTACACCTTC
TRBJ2-7,-,TRBD1,TRBV6-5,CASSPDRGYTYEQYF,TGTGCCAGCAGCCCGGACAGGGGGTACACCTACGAGCAGTACTTC
TRBJ2-1,-,TRBD2,TRBV6-1,CASSPLADDNEQFF,TGTGCCAGCAGTCCCCTAGCGGATGACAATGAGCAGTTCTTC
TRBJ1-6,-,TRBD1,TRBV19,CASSIDLWDRGRNSPLHF,TGTGCCAGTAGTATAGATCTATGGGACAGGGGTAGAAATTCACCCCTCCACTTT
TRBJ1-3,once,-,TRBV12-3/TRBV12-4,CASNRGTGNTIYF,TGTGCCAGCAATAGGGGGACTGGAAACACCATATATTTT
TRBJ1-1,-,-,TRBV19,CASSMRRADTEAFF,TGTGCCAGTAGTATGCGGAGGGCGGACACTGAAGCTTTCTTT
TRBJ1-5,once,-,TRBV30,CAWSVKGGQPQHF,TGTGCCTGGAGTGTAAAAGGGGGTCAGCCCCAGCATTTT
TRBJ2-5,-,TRBD2,TRBV2,CASSDPSGGVQETQYF,TGTGCCAGCAGTGATCCTAGCGGGGGGGTACAAGAGACCCAGTACTTC
TRBJ1-5,-,-,TRBV27,CASSYSGDSNQPQHF,TGTGCCAGCAGCTACTCCGGAGATAGCAATCAGCCCCAGCATTTT
TRBJ1-2,-,-,TRBV27,CASSPRQATNYGYTF,TGTGCCAGCAGTCCCAGACAGGCTACTAACTATGGCTACACCTTC
TRBJ2-1,-,TRBD2,TRBV6-1,CASSEYELAGAYNEQFF,TGTGCCAGCAGTGAGTACGAGCTAGCGGGGGCCTACAATGAGCAGTTCTTC
TRBJ2-4,-,-,TRBV3-1/TRBV3-2,CASSQEPSTKNIQYF,TGTGCCAGCAGCCAAGAACCGAGTACCAAAAACATTCAGTACTTC
TRBJ2-7,-,-,TRBV3-1/TRBV3-2,CASSQETQVYEQYF,TGTGCCAGCAGCCAGGAGACACAGGTCTACGAGCAGTACTTC
TRBJ1-3,-,-,TRBV3-1/TRBV3-2,CASSQMGLLSSGNTIYF,TGTGCCAGCAGCCAAATGGGGCTGTTGAGCTCTGGAAACACCATATATTTT
TRBJ2-3,-,-,TRBV24-1,CATSPRYSKTSTDTQYF,TGTGCCACCAGCCCGCGATACTCCAAGACTAGCACAGATACGCAGTATTTT
TRBJ1-4,-,TRBD1,TRBV12-5,CASGPGQGAVEKLFF,TGTGCTAGTGGTCCGGGACAGGGGGCGGTTGAAAAACTGTTTTTT
TRBJ2-2,-,TRBD2,TRBV19,CASSMTLLPGGPSTGELFF,TGTGCCAGTAGTATGACCCTCTTGCCGGGGGGGCCAAGCACCGGGGAGCTGTTTTTT
TRBJ2-2,once,TRBD1,TRBV9,CASSAGQGSVFGELFF,TGTGCCAGCAGCGCGGGACAGGGCAGTGTGTTCGGGGAGCTGTTTTTT
TRBJ1-2,-,-,TRBV18,CASSPPAGDYGYTF,TGTGCCAGCTCACCACCGGCGGGGGACTATGGCTACACCTTC
TRBJ2-3,-,TRBD1,TRBV24-1,CATSDLRDSSTGDTQYF,TGTGCCACCAGTGATTTGAGGGACAGCTCGACGGGGGATACGCAGTATTTT
TRBJ2-3,-,TRBD2,TRBV5-1,CASSPFLAGGRTQYF,TGCGCCAGCAGCCCCTTCTTAGCGGGGGGTCGTACGCAGTATTTT
TRBJ2-3,-,-,TRBV27,CASSFGGGKWDTQYF,TGTGCCAGCAGTTTTGGGGGGGGCAAGTGGGATACGCAGTATTTT
TRBJ2-7,-,-,TRBV11-2,CASSFGSEQIWNEQYF,TGTGCCAGCAGCTTCGGGAGCGAACAGATATGGAACGAGCAGTACTTC
TRBJ1-5,-,-,TRBV6-6,CLSGEDNQPQHF,TGTCTCTCGGGTGAGGACAATCAGCCCCAGCATTTT